This T cell receptor (beta chain) was profiled in a study of blood T cell repertoires in COVID-19. On the study more broadly: The cDNA or gDNA used as material had been derived from T cells, B-cell-depleted T cells, or PBMCs.

In the original processing: Reference gene primer amplification yielded estimated nucleated cell counts. TCRdb's table, derived via immunoSEQ multiplex PCR, lists solely in-frame clones and lacks some. Clone size and the V and J calls come from that table; the DNA yielded D and trimming. This sample has around 140,000 clones; 85% to 90% occur once, and the top ten carry 2% to 2.5%. The sequenced sample consisted of peripheral blood. This clonotype was sampled from a man in his 70s with active COVID-19.

This CDR3 reads CASSPGVLNTEAFF. Written as DNA, the CDR3 is TGTGCCAGCAGCCCAGGGGTTCTGAACACTGAAGCTTTCTTT. V is TRBV9 and J is TRBJ1-1, with D perhaps TRBD1 (6 bases). Deletions cut 4 bases from V and 0 bases from J, with 10 bases between. This CDR3 is built from 14 residues. Germline CDR1 is SGDLS and CDR2 is YYNGEE. Full variable domain (missing parts from reference TRBV9 and TRBJ1-1): DSGVTQTPKHLITATGQRVTLRCSPRSGDLSVYWYQQSLDQGLQFLIQYYNGEERAKGNILERFSAQQFPDLHSELNLSSLELGDSALYFCASSPGVLNTEAFFGQGTRLTVV.